This T cell receptor (beta chain) was identified during a study of shared clonotypes between healthy human individuals. V lost 3 bases, J lost 1 base, and 8 bases lay in between. This CDR3 is built from 14 residues. The germline CDR1 and CDR2 sequences are SGHKS and YYEKEE (reference sequence). All the donors were Caucasian adults who lived in Nashville, Tennessee. TCRdb's copy holds only in-frame clones and misses some; the assay was immunoSEQ multiplex PCR. The table has some 450,000 clones, more than 70% seen once. This TCR came from a woman between 35 and 50 years old in good health. Some clones in this sample may be carry-over from other donors' samples. V is TRBV5-5 and J is TRBJ2-1; unclear D gene. Sequenced: PBMCs. The chain's CDR3 is CASSYPGSYNEQFF. For the CDR3, the DNA is TGTGCCAGCAGCTACCCCGGGTCCTACAATGAGCAGTTCTTC.